This T cell receptor (beta chain) was retrieved from a study of OX40 agonist ivuxolimab in advanced cancers. About the study: All patients had ivuxolimab intravenously every 2 weeks at 0.01 to 10 mg/kg.

Generated by immunoSEQ multiplex PCR, the TCRdb table keeps only in-frame clones and is missing some. Among 70,000 or so clones, around nine tenths were seen once, and the ten largest hold about 0.8%. Study-wide points: Blood T cells, both CD4+ and CD8+, expanded clonally by week 6 at 0.1 to 3.0 mg/kg. In the expanded peripheral T cells, antigen specificity was never determined.

The length of the CDR3 is 16 residues. J was trimmed by 7 bases and V by 3 bases; bases with no gene match: 12. CDR1 and CDR2 (germline): KGHSH, LQKENI. Turning to this clone: What it binds is unknown.

The TCR comes from an adult with an advanced solid tumor such as melanoma, head and neck, liver or kidney cancer. The chain combines TRBV18 with TRBJ1-2; 9 bases agree with TRBD1. Sequencing was performed on CD4+ or CD8+ T cells sorted from blood, taken in a trial of the OX40 agonist ivuxolimab. CDR3 sequence reads: CASSPAPGQGFSGYTF. CDR3 bases: TGTGCCAGCTCACCCGCCCCGGGACAGGGATTCTCTGGCTACACCTTC.